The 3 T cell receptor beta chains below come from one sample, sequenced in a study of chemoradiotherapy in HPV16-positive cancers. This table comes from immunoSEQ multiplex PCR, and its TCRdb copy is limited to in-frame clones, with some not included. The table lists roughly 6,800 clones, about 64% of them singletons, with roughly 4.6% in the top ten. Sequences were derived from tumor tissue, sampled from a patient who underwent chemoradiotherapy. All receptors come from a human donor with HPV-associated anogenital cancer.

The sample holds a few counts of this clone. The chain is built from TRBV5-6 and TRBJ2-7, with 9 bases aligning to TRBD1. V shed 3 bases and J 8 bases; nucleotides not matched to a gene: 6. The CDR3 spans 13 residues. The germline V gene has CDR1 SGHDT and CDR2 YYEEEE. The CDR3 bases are TGTGCCAGCAGCTCGGGACAGGGCGGTAAGCAGTACTTC. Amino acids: CASSSGQGGKQYF. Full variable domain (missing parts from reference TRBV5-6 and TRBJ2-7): DAGVTQSPTHLIKTRGQQVTLRCSPKSGHDTVSWYQQALGQGPQFIFQYYEEEERQRGNFPDRFSGHQFPNYSSELNVNALLLGDSALYLCASSSGQGGKQYFGPGTRLTVT.

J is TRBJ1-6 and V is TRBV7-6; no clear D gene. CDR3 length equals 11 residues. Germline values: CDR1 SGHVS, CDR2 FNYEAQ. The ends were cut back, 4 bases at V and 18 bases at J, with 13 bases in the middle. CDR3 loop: CASSSGSSTHF. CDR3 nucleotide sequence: TGTGCCAGCAGCTCGGGGTCAAGCACCCACTTT.

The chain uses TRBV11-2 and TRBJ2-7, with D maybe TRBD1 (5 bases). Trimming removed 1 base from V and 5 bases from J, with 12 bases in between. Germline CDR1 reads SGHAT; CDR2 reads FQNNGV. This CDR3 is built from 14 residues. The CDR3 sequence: CASSLVAGFHEQYF. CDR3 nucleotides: TGTGCCAGCAGCTTAGTGGCAGGGTTCCACGAGCAGTACTTC.